The clone carrying this TCR beta chain has a count of ten or more. This record comes from a study of T cells in Graves' hyperthyroidism and ophthalmopathy. RNA transcripts gave rise to amplified TCR beta CDR3 regions. HTBI primers were used for first-round RT-PCR of the TCR CDR3. TCRdb itself ran the multiplex PCR reads through MiXCR, one entry per CDR3 protein. The sample lists approximately 600,000 distinct CDR3 sequences, 13% to 15% occurring once. Uncontrolled infection, other autoimmune disease, pregnancy or lactation excluded patients. Each diagnosis drew on symptoms, thyroxine, TRAb, thyroid ultrasound and orbital computed tomography findings. The V and J ends lost 3 bases and 9 bases respectively, with 11 bases between them. CDR1 and CDR2 (germline): MNHEY, SMNVEV (reference sequence). This CDR3 contains 12 residues.

The TCR comes from a woman under 30 with Graves' ophthalmopathy. This chain connects TRBV27 to TRBJ1-2; D may be TRBD1 (5 bases). Sequenced input: blood. The CDR3 DNA is TGTGCCAGCAGTTTCACGGGGGGGAGCTACACCTTC. It is translated as CASSFTGGSYTF.